These 2 T cell receptor beta chains were sequenced from one sample in a study of molecular identifiers for immune sequencing clone quantification. In TCRdb, the PCR reads were re-called with MiXCR into one record per CDR3 protein. This sample yields over 600,000 distinct CDR3 sequences, of which 15% to 20% are seen a single time; approximately 0.9% belongs to the top ten. Sequencing was done on a sample of naive CD8+ T cells from blood, with Jurkat cell RNA spiked in. Subset reported: FACS-sorted CD8+CD4-CCR7+CD45RA+ naive T cells. The receptors derive from a human donor in good health. Some libraries in this study had Jurkat cell RNA spiked in.

This clonotype was seen more than once but under ten times. The rearrangement joins TRBV4-1 to TRBJ2-2; 11 positions agree with TRBD2. The CDR3 contains 18 residues. CDR1 is MGHRA, CDR2 YSYEKL, per germline. The V and J ends lost 1 base and 5 bases, in that order; junction bases with no gene match: 9. CDR3 residues: CASSQATSGSGWTGELFF. DNA of the CDR3: TGCGCCAGCAGCCAAGCAACTAGCGGGAGCGGTTGGACCGGGGAGCTGTTTTTT.

This clonotype was seen many times. The V and J genes are TRBV9 and TRBJ2-4, with D perhaps being TRBD1 or TRBD2 (5 bases each). The CDR3 has 14 residues. V shed 4 bases and J shed 1 base, with 9 bases lying between them. The germline CDR1 and CDR2 sequences are SGDLS and YYNGEE. CDR3 sequence: CASSQGEAKNIQYF. DNA for the CDR3: TGTGCCAGCAGCCAGGGAGAGGCCAAAAACATTCAGTACTTC.